The rows below give T cell receptor beta chains drawn from one sample of a study of identifying expanded T cells in peripheral blood. Sequenced by immunoSEQ multiplex PCR; TCRdb stores in-frame clones only, minus some. The sample holds 100,000 to 150,000 clones, approximately 86% seen once. Sequencing was carried out using blood. These receptors came from a person between 18 and 69 years old in good health. The CDR3 runs from the conserved cysteine through the conserved F or W. The D gene is left open where the match is weak. Part of the rows lack a size; the others show once, few, many or a class for expanded clones.

>NA|TRBJ2-2|TRBD1|TRBV19
TGTGCCAGTAGTATAATAGGGACAGGGGTTAACACCGGGGAGCTGTTTTTT
CASSIIGTGVNTGELFF
>once|TRBJ2-2|TRBD2|TRBV4-1
TGCGCCAGCAGCCATAGCGGGATTAACACCGGGGAGCTGTTTTTT
CASSHSGINTGELFF
>many|TRBJ2-7|TRBD1|TRBV19
TGTGCCAGTAGTAGGGACAGGGCGTCCTACGAGCAGTACTTC
CASSRDRASYEQYF
>NA|TRBJ2-3|TRBD1|TRBV2
TGTGCCAGCAGTCCAGGGGGCGGGGATACGCAGTATTTT
CASSPGGGDTQYF
>NA|TRBJ1-6|NA|TRBV9
TGTGCCAGCAGCGTAGACGTGGTTCCATATAATTCACCCCTCCACTTT
CASSVDVVPYNSPLHF
>NA|TRBJ1-2|NA|TRBV7-9
TGTGCCAGCAGCAGGAGGGGAATTAACTATGGCTACACCTTC
CASSRRGINYGYTF
>NA|TRBJ2-3|TRBD1|TRBV9
TGTGCCAGCAGCAAAGACGCGAGGACAGGGGAAGATACGCAGTATTTT
CASSKDARTGEDTQYF
>NA|TRBJ2-3|NA|TRBV10-3
TGTGCCATCAGACAGGAGACCGTGCAGTATTTT
CAIRQETVQYF
>NA|TRBJ2-7|TRBD1|TRBV7-9
TGTGCCAGCAGCCTTAGGACAGGTGAGGACGAGCAGTACTTC
CASSLRTGEDEQYF
>NA|TRBJ2-3|NA|TRBV7-3
TGTGCCAGCAGCTTAGGCATGGATACGCAGTATTTT
CASSLGMDTQYF
>NA|TRBJ1-2|NA|TRBV19
TGTGCCAGTAGTATCCCTGGGAACAGGGTTCGTGGCTACACCTTC
CASSIPGNRVRGYTF
>NA|TRBJ2-3|NA|TRBV6-6
TGTGCCAGCAGCTCGGACTTTGCTGCGCAAGCAGATACGCAGTATTTT
CASSSDFAAQADTQYF
>NA|TRBJ1-5|NA|TRBV7-9
TGTGCCAGCAGCACTTCAGTCAGCAATCAGCCCCAGCATTTT
CASSTSVSNQPQHF